This T cell receptor beta chain was recorded in a study of glioma-infiltrating T cells after dendritic cell vaccination. Sequenced by immunoSEQ multiplex PCR; TCRdb stores in-frame clones only, minus some. Among roughly 68,000 clones listed, roughly four fifths were seen once. After removal of 0 bases from V and 1 base from J, the junction contained 2 bases not matched to a gene. From germline, CDR1 is MNHNY and CDR2 SVGAGI (reference sequence). CDR3 length: 16 amino acids. The sample here was blood, taken before dendritic cell vaccination. The origin of this receptor is a human donor with glioblastoma. The chain is built from TRBV6-6 and TRBJ1-1, with 10 positions matching TRBD1. CDR3 nucleotides: TGTGCCAGCAGTTACTCCCGACAGGGGGCGAACACTGAAGCTTTCTTT. Encoded protein: CASSYSRQGANTEAFF.